Listed here are 23 T cell receptor beta chains from one sample, sequenced in a study of cytomegalovirus exposure and HLA in healthy donors (dated by TCRdb to 2015 to 2018). Libraries were made using the immunoSEQ multiplex PCR assay. The multiplex PCR relied on a mix of 60 forward primers for TCR Vbeta segments and 13 reverse primers for TCR Jbeta segments. The table comes from immuneACCESS by way of TCRdb, which keeps in-frame sequences with V and J called. Part of the clones is missing from these tables; in studies checked, under half for an unresolved V gene and the rest for unknown reasons. For this sample the table gives fewer than 200,000 clones, of which roughly 80% were detected only once. Of the sample, about 2.5% falls within the top ten clones. The specimen sequenced was PBMCs. The receptors stem from a male donor in good health and CMV-seronegative.

This clone was seen only once. This chain joins TRBV5-8 and TRBJ2-2; the D gene is possibly TRBD1 (5 bases). The CDR3 loop spans 15 amino acids. Germline CDR1 SGHTS, CDR2 YDEGEE. V shed 5 bases and J shed 5 bases, with 16 bases lying between them. The chain's CDR3 is CASRRGSLGTGELFF. The CDR3 coding sequence is TGTGCCAGCAGAAGGGGTAGCCTTGGAACCGGGGAGCTGTTTTTT.

The V call is TRBV19, the J call TRBJ2-5; D ambiguous. The DNA end is more similar to TRBJ2-7, so the J call may be wrong. Germline V gene lookup returns CDR1 LNHDA and CDR2 SQIVND (reference sequence). The CDR3 runs 14 residues. CDR3 DNA: TGTGCCAGTTCGGCGGATCATAGACCCTACGAGCAGTACTTC. This sequence encodes CASSADHRPYEQYF.

The chain joins TRBV25-1 to TRBJ2-2, with D possibly matching TRBD2 (5 bases). The V end was cut by 2 bases, the J end by 2 bases, with 9 bases between. CDR1 is MGHDK, CDR2 SYGVNS, per germline. The CDR3 covers 15 residues. The CDR3 DNA reads as TGTGCCAGCAGTGAACGGGAAAGAAACACCGGGGAGCTGTTTTTT. It codes for CASSERERNTGELFF.

The V call is TRBV5-1, the J call TRBJ2-7; TRBD2 matches at 9 bases. CDR1 is SGHRS and CDR2 is YFSETQ in the germline V gene. J was trimmed by 5 bases and V by 4 bases; bases with no gene match: 7. CDR3 size: 14 residues. This chain's CDR3 is CASSGVAGANEQYF. The CDR3, as DNA: TGCGCCAGCAGCGGGGTAGCGGGGGCCAACGAGCAGTACTTC.

This clone showed up just once. V usage is TRBV6-1 and J usage is TRBJ1-2; no definite D call. The CDR3 is made up of 16 amino acids. Trimming took 0 bases from V and 2 from J, leaving 13 bases between them. The V gene's germline CDR1 is MNHNS and CDR2 SASEGT. The chain's CDR3 is CASSEARGGLNYGYTF. The CDR3 DNA reads TGTGCCAGCAGTGAAGCGCGTGGCGGACTGAACTATGGCTACACCTTC.

This rearrangement joins TRBV11-2 to TRBJ2-2, with a possible D match to TRBD1 (6 bases). CDR3 size: 16 residues. V lost 7 bases to trimming and J lost 3 bases, with 18 bases between them. Germline V lookup: CDR1 SGHAT, CDR2 FQNNGV. The CDR3 region is CASTTLTGLYTGELFF. CDR3 in DNA: TGTGCCAGCACCACCCTGACAGGACTCTACACCGGGGAGCTGTTTTTT.

Only a few counts were recorded for this clone. This sequence joins TRBV10-3 and TRBJ2-7; 9 bases map to TRBD1. With 10 bases clipped from V and 3 bases from J, the junction kept 19 bases outside the gene matches. Germline loops: CDR1 ENHRY, CDR2 SYGVKD. The CDR3 totals 17 residues. Written as DNA, the CDR3 is TGTGCCAGCTACCCGGGACAGGGTCTAGGAGGGGACTACGAGCAGTACTTC. Translated, it gives CASYPGQGLGGDYEQYF.

This chain links TRBV7-6 with TRBJ1-6; TRBD1 agrees at 7 bases. The germline gives CDR1 SGHVS, CDR2 FNYEAQ. This CDR3 is built from 17 residues. Trimming removed 2 bases from V and 9 bases from J; junction bases left unmatched: 13. The CDR3 nucleotides read TGTGCCAGCAGCTTATCGGTCTCCGTCGCAGGGGGTTCACCCCTCCACTTT. This encodes CASSLSVSVAGGSPLHF.

The chain links TRBV10-3 to TRBJ1-1; 10 bases match TRBD1. This CDR3 has 16 amino acids. Germline lookup yields CDR1 ENHRY and CDR2 SYGVKD. Trimming took 4 bases from V and 4 from J; bases not matched to a gene: 9. The CDR3 DNA reads as TGTGCCATCAGTGTGGGGACAGGGGATGTCGGCACTGAAGCTTTCTTT. This encodes CAISVGTGDVGTEAFF.

CDR3 coding DNA: TGTGCCAGCAGTGAGGCCTCCGATCGGGGTCACGGCTACACCTTC. Residues: CASSEASDRGHGYTF. The V call is TRBV2, the J call TRBJ1-2; D remains unclear. The CDR3 has 15 residues. The germline V gene encodes CDR1 SNHLY and CDR2 FYNNEI. V gave up 3 bases and J gave up 8 bases, with 19 bases separating them. The whole variable domain, remainder taken from reference TRBV2 and TRBJ1-2, is EPEVTQTPSHQVTQMGQEVILRCVPISNHLYFYWYRQILGQKVEFLVSFYNNEISEKSEIFDDQFSVERPDGSNFTLKIRSTKLEDSAMYFCASSEASDRGHGYTFGSGTRLTVV.

This clone was found a few times. The chain links TRBV7-9 to TRBJ2-1; tentative D call: TRBD1 (5 bases). Trimming shortened V by 5 bases and J by 2 bases, and 10 bases separated the two germline ends. From germline, CDR1 is SEHNR and CDR2 FQNEAQ (reference sequence). The CDR3 covers 14 residues. The DNA of the CDR3 is TGTGCCAGCAGCCTCAGGGCGGCCTACAATGAGCAGTTCTTC. It is translated as CASSLRAAYNEQFF. Full variable domain (missing parts from reference TRBV7-9 and TRBJ2-1): DTGVSQNPRHKITKRGQNVTFRCDPISEHNRLYWYRQTLGQGPEFLTYFQNEAQLEKSRLLSDRFSAERPKGSFSTLEIQRTEQGDSAMYLCASSLRAAYNEQFFGPGTRLTVL.

This clone was seen a single time. V and J are TRBV7-9 and TRBJ1-4, with 7 positions matching TRBD1. The CDR3 has 14 amino acids. Germline loops: CDR1 SEHNR, CDR2 FQNEAQ (reference sequence). V dropped 6 bases and J dropped 3; count of bases not matched to a gene: 4. The CDR3 region is CASRPGQSNEKLFF. The DNA of the CDR3 is TGTGCCAGCAGGCCGGGACAGTCTAATGAAAAACTGTTTTTT.

Worth noting for this clone: Additional DNA sequences in this sample encode the identical CDR3. This chain uses TRBV5-1 with TRBJ1-4, with 7 nucleotides matching TRBD1. CDR3 size: 13 residues. Germline V gives CDR1 SGHRS, CDR2 YFSETQ. V dropped 4 bases and J dropped 7; count of bases not matched to a gene: 4. CDR3 sequence (DNA): TGCGCCAGCAGCCTGGGACAGCGTGAAAAACTGTTTTTT. As protein: CASSLGQREKLFF.

The rearrangement joins TRBV6-5 to TRBJ1-2; D might be TRBD1 (5 bases). The V gene lost 5 bases and the J gene lost 2 bases, with 12 bases spanning the gap. Germline assignment: CDR1 MNHEY and CDR2 SVGAGI. The CDR3 length is 14 residues. The chain's CDR3 is CASSQVGGNYGYTF. DNA of the CDR3: TGTGCCAGCAGTCAAGTCGGGGGGAACTATGGCTACACCTTC.

This clone was counted only a few times. The chain carries TRBV6-1 and TRBJ1-4; 10 nucleotides match TRBD1. The CDR3 runs 14 residues. Germline values: CDR1 MNHNS, CDR2 SASEGT. Trimming cost V 3 bases and J 8 bases; bases outside gene matches: 3. CDR3 amino acids: CASSELTGGEKLFF. CDR3 nucleotides: TGTGCCAGCAGTGAGCTGACAGGGGGCGAAAAACTGTTTTTT.

The genes are TRBV19 and TRBJ1-1, with TRBD1 as a possible D gene (5 bases). V dropped 3 bases and J dropped 3 bases, with 14 bases sitting between them. The length of the CDR3 is 15 residues. From germline, CDR1 is LNHDA and CDR2 SQIVND (reference sequence). CDR3 in amino acids: CASSIASRADTEAFF. CDR3 DNA sequence: TGTGCCAGTAGTATCGCGTCCAGGGCCGACACTGAAGCTTTCTTT.

Only a few counts were recorded for this clone. The rearrangement links TRBV7-2 to TRBJ2-7; 8 nucleotides match TRBD2. The CDR3 extends over 15 amino acids. CDR1 is SGHTA, CDR2 FQGNSA, per germline. V was pared by 6 bases and J by 4 bases, with 11 bases of the junction left unmatched. CDR3 sequence reads: CASSSTGGEPYEQYF. For the CDR3, the DNA is TGTGCCAGCAGTTCGACCGGGGGGGAGCCATACGAGCAGTACTTC.

The chain carries TRBV20-1 and TRBJ2-7; 8 bases line up with TRBD1. V shed 5 bases and J 8 bases; nucleotides not matched to a gene: 5. CDR1 and CDR2 (germline): DFQATT, SNEGSKA (reference sequence). The length of the CDR3 is 11 residues. This chain's CDR3 is CSAPQGGKQYF. CDR3 in DNA: TGCAGTGCTCCACAGGGGGGCAAGCAGTACTTC.

This clone was observed once. This sequence joins TRBV25-1 and TRBJ1-4; D perhaps matches TRBD1 (6 bases). The CDR3 totals 15 residues. Trimming removed 5 bases from V and 8 bases from J, with 18 bases in between. CDR1 is MGHDK and CDR2 is SYGVNS in the germline V gene. CDR3 loop: CASSRSWGGSEKLFF. Written as DNA, the CDR3 is TGTGCCAGCAGTCGGTCGTGGGGGGGCAGCGAAAAACTGTTTTTT.

This chain connects TRBV6-6 to TRBJ1-1, with a tentative D call TRBD1 (5 bases). Trimming cost V 8 bases and J 1 base, with 11 bases left between them. The germline CDR1 and CDR2 sequences are MNHNY and SVGAGI (reference sequence). The CDR3 has 13 amino acids. The CDR3 spells CASRRGQNTEAFF. The CDR3 DNA follows: TGTGCCAGCCGGCGAGGACAGAACACTGAAGCTTTCTTT.

J is TRBJ1-1 and V is TRBV10-2; no definite D call. Trimming pared 6 bases from V and 0 bases from J, leaving 5 bases between. Per germline, CDR1 WSHSY and CDR2 SAAADI. The length of the CDR3 is 12 residues. The DNA for the CDR3 is TGCGCCAGCAGCCCAATGAACACTGAAGCTTTCTTT. The encoded protein is CASSPMNTEAFF.

This chain connects TRBV15 to TRBJ1-2; 7 nucleotides align to TRBD1. Germline CDR1 is LNHNV and CDR2 is YYDKDF (reference sequence). This CDR3 is 13 amino acids long. J gave up 5 bases and V 5 bases, and 5 bases lay outside the gene matches. CDR3 protein: CATSPGQSYGYTF. CDR3 DNA sequence: TGTGCCACCAGCCCGGGACAGTCTTATGGCTACACCTTC.

This chain uses TRBV5-4 with TRBJ2-1, with 7 bases aligning to TRBD1. J was trimmed by 5 bases and V by 10 bases; bases with no gene match: 3. The CDR3 is 11 residues long. CDR1 is SGHNT and CDR2 is YYREEE in the germline V gene (reference sequence). The CDR3 spells CAEDRHNEQFF. The CDR3 DNA reads as TGTGCCGAGGACAGGCACAATGAGCAGTTCTTC.